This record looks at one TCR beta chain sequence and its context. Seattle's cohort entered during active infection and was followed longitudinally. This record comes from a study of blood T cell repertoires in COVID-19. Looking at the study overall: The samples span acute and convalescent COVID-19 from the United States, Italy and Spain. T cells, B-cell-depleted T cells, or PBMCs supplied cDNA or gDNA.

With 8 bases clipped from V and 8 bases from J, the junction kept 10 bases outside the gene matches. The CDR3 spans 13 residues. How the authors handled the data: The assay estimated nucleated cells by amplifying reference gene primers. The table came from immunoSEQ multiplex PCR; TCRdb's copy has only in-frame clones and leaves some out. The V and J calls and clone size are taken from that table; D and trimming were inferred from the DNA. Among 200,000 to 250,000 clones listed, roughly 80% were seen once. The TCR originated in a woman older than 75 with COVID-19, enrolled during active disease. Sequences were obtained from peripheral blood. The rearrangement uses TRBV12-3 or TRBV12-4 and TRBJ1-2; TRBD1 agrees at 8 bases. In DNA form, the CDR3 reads TGTGCCAGCGCCCGGACAGGGTTTAGGGGCTACACCTTC. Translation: CASARTGFRGYTF.